The present TCR beta chain was sequenced within a study of T cells in localized non-small cell lung cancer. The study's findings and limits: Paired adjacent lung recovered a median around 60 of the top 100 tumor clones. Heterogeneity stays possible, as sequencing covered only one tumor region.

Germline lookup yields CDR1 SGHNT and CDR2 YYREEE (reference sequence). The CDR3 has 13 residues. Only in-frame clones appear in the TCRdb table, and some are missing; sequencing was by immunoSEQ multiplex PCR. The table shows 55,000 to 75,000 clones, with 80% to 90% occurring only once. As regards this clone: Antigen: not known. The junction differs from germline at one of its ends, possibly a read error.

Specimen: peripheral blood, collected before any cancer treatment. The sequence came from a male donor older than 55 with stage III squamous cell lung carcinoma. The genes are TRBV5-4 and TRBJ1-1; D remains ambiguous. CDR3 residues: CASSSPQNTGAFF. The CDR3 nucleotides are TGTGCCAGCAGCTCCCCACAGAACACTGGAGCTTTCTTT.